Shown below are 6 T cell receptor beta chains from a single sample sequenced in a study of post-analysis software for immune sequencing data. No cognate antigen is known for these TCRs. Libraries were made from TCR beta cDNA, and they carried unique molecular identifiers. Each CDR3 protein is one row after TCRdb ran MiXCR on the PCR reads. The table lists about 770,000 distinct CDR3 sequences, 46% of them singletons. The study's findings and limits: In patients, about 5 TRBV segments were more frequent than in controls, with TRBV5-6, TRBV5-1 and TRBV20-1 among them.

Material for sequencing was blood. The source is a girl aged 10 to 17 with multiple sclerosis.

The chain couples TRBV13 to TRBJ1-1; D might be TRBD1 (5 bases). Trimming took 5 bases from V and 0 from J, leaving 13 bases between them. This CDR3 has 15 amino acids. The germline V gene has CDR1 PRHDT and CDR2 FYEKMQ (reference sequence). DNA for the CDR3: TGTGCCAGCAGCCAACCGGCGGGGCTGAACACTGAAGCTTTCTTT. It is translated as CASSQPAGLNTEAFF. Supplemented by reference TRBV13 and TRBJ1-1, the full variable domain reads AAGVIQSPRHLIKEKRETATLKCYPIPRHDTVYWYQQGPGQDPQFLISFYEKMQSDKGSIPDRFSAQQFSDYHSELNMSSLELGDSALYFCASSQPAGLNTEAFFGQGTRLTVV.

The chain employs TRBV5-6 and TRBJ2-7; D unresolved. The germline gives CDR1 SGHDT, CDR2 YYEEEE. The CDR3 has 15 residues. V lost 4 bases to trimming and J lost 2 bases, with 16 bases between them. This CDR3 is CASSPAWPRPYEQYF. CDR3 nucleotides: TGTGCCAGCAGCCCCGCGTGGCCTCGTCCCTACGAGCAGTACTTC.

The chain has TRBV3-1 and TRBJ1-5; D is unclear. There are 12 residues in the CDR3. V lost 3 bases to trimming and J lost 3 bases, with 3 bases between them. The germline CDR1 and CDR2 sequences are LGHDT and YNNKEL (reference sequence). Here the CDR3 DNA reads TGTGCCAGCAGCCACAACAATCAGCCCCAGCATTTT. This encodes CASSHNNQPQHF.

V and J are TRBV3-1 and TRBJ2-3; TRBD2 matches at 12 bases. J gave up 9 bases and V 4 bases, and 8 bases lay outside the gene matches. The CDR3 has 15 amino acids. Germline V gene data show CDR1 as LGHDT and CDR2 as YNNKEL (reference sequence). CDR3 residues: CASSLGLAGEGTQYF. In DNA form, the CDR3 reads TGTGCCAGCAGCCTGGGACTAGCGGGCGAGGGGACGCAGTATTTT.

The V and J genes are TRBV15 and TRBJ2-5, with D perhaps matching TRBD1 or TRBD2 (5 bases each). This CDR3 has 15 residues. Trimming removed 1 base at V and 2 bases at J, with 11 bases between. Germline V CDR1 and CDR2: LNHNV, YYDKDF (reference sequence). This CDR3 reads CATSRVGTVQETQYF. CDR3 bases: TGTGCCACCAGCAGAGTAGGGACCGTTCAAGAGACCCAGTACTTC.

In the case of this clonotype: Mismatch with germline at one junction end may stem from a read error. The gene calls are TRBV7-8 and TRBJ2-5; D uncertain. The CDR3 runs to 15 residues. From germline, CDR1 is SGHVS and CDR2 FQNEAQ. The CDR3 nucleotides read TGTGCCGGCAGCTTAGGTACCAGACGTCAAGAGACCCAGTACTTC. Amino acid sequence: CAGSLGTRRQETQYF.